This T cell receptor beta chain was identified in a study of blood T cells in healthy people across ages. Study outcomes and limitations: Diversity was estimated from one million T cells, and these estimates were considered underestimates. Not knowing donor CMV status may have confounded expanded clonotype changes.

Worth noting for this clonotype: No antigen is known for it.

Then a second PCR, running about 6 to 11 cycles, was carried out with a sample-barcoded 5' primer and a J-beta primer mix. TCRdb processed the 5' RACE reads anew with MiXCR; each CDR3 protein has one entry. This sample carries hundreds of thousands of distinct CDR3 sequences, roughly 24% of them seen once, and the ten largest clones take 3%. The CDR3 contains 17 residues. Trimming took 2 bases from V and 0 from J, leaving 14 bases between them. Germline loops: CDR1 MGHRA, CDR2 YSYEKL. The same data also contributed to another study, on T cells of mothers and their children.

The chain recombines TRBV4-1 with TRBJ1-3; a weak D match, TRBD1 (6 bases). The sequence was collected from a boy aged 5-17 years in good health. Material for sequencing was blood. This chain's CDR3 is CASSQPKTGSSGNTIYF. Here the CDR3 DNA reads TGCGCCAGCAGCCAACCGAAAACAGGGAGCTCTGGAAACACCATATATTTT.